The rows below give T cell receptor beta chains drawn from one sample of a study of CD8 T cells in Susac syndrome. In TCRdb, the immunoSEQ multiplex PCR reads were re-called with MiXCR into one record per CDR3 protein. Of approximately 160,000 distinct CDR3 sequences in the sample, over 85% were seen once. The sequenced material came from CD4+ T cells from PBMCs. The receptors stem from a human donor with multiple sclerosis. The CDR3 runs from the conserved cysteine through the conserved F or W. Fields, in order: clone size, V gene, D gene, J gene, CDR3 protein, CDR3 DNA. D genes are given only for firm matches. Size tells how often a clone was seen (once, few, many) or the class of an expanded clone, and some rows leave it out.

clone size: -
V gene: TRBV4-1
D gene: -
J gene: TRBJ1-4
CDR3 protein: CASSQSQGATNEKLFF
CDR3 DNA: TGCGCCAGCAGCCAGTCTCAGGGTGCAACTAATGAAAAACTGTTTTTT

clone size: -
V gene: TRBV20-1
D gene: -
J gene: TRBJ2-7
CDR3 protein: CSATFVGSSYEQYF
CDR3 DNA: TGCAGTGCTACCTTTGTCGGAAGCTCCTACGAGCAGTACTTC

clone size: -
V gene: TRBV9
D gene: TRBD1
J gene: TRBJ2-7
CDR3 protein: CASSVGDRGGEQYF
CDR3 DNA: TGTGCCAGCAGCGTAGGCGACAGGGGGGGTGAGCAGTACTTC

clone size: few
V gene: TRBV6-2/TRBV6-3
D gene: -
J gene: TRBJ2-1
CDR3 protein: CASSWEYNEQFF
CDR3 DNA: TGTGCCAGCAGTTGGGAGTACAATGAGCAGTTCTTC

clone size: -
V gene: TRBV11-2
D gene: -
J gene: TRBJ2-3
CDR3 protein: CASSLSRPGGFTDTQYF
CDR3 DNA: TGTGCCAGCAGCTTATCCCGGCCGGGCGGATTCACAGATACGCAGTATTTT

clone size: -
V gene: TRBV20-1
D gene: -
J gene: TRBJ2-1
CDR3 protein: CSARGLEGHNEQFF
CDR3 DNA: TGCAGTGCTAGAGGACTAGAGGGCCACAATGAGCAGTTCTTC

clone size: -
V gene: TRBV20-1
D gene: TRBD1
J gene: TRBJ1-1
CDR3 protein: CSAREDRIEAFF
CDR3 DNA: TGCAGTGCTAGAGAGGACAGGATTGAAGCTTTCTTT

clone size: -
V gene: TRBV6-2/TRBV6-3
D gene: TRBD2
J gene: TRBJ2-7
CDR3 protein: CASSHNAGTSAVYEQYF
CDR3 DNA: TGTGCCAGCAGTCACAACGCCGGGACTAGCGCCGTCTACGAGCAGTACTTC

clone size: -
V gene: TRBV9
D gene: -
J gene: TRBJ2-2
CDR3 protein: CASSVLTGGGELFF
CDR3 DNA: TGTGCCAGCAGCGTACTAACCGGGGGCGGGGAGCTGTTTTTT

clone size: -
V gene: TRBV4-3
D gene: TRBD2
J gene: TRBJ2-7
CDR3 protein: CASSQEAASGRRFGYEQYF
CDR3 DNA: TGCGCCAGCAGCCAAGAGGCGGCTAGCGGGAGGCGCTTTGGCTACGAGCAGTACTTC

clone size: -
V gene: TRBV2
D gene: TRBD1
J gene: TRBJ2-2
CDR3 protein: CASSSDRGSGELFF
CDR3 DNA: TGTGCCAGCAGTTCCGACAGGGGATCCGGGGAGCTGTTTTTT

clone size: -
V gene: TRBV7-2
D gene: -
J gene: TRBJ1-1
CDR3 protein: CASSLFLEGNTEAFF
CDR3 DNA: TGTGCCAGCAGCTTATTTTTGGAAGGGAACACTGAAGCTTTCTTT

clone size: once
V gene: TRBV3-1
D gene: TRBD1
J gene: TRBJ1-5
CDR3 protein: CASSSEQGAGTNQPQHF
CDR3 DNA: TGTGCCAGCAGTTCAGAACAGGGGGCAGGGACAAATCAGCCCCAGCATTTT

clone size: -
V gene: TRBV10-3
D gene: TRBD2
J gene: TRBJ2-4
CDR3 protein: CAISSGREEPSQAPLAKNIQYF
CDR3 DNA: TGTGCCATCAGCAGCGGGAGGGAAGAACCATCCCAGGCGCCACTAGCCAAAAACATTCAGTACTTC

clone size: -
V gene: TRBV7-3
D gene: TRBD2
J gene: TRBJ2-5
CDR3 protein: CASSNWGGYEETQYF
CDR3 DNA: TGTGCCAGCAGCAACTGGGGAGGGTATGAGGAGACCCAGTACTTC

clone size: -
V gene: TRBV4-3
D gene: TRBD1
J gene: TRBJ1-1
CDR3 protein: CASSQTGQGGITEAFF
CDR3 DNA: TGCGCCAGCAGCCAAACGGGACAGGGGGGAATCACTGAAGCTTTCTTT

clone size: -
V gene: TRBV24-1
D gene: -
J gene: TRBJ2-2
CDR3 protein: CATSPPGTGELFF
CDR3 DNA: TGTGCCACCAGCCCCCCGGGGACCGGGGAGCTGTTTTTT

clone size: -
V gene: TRBV11-2
D gene: TRBD2
J gene: TRBJ2-3
CDR3 protein: CASSLDASGRSGVRDTQYF
CDR3 DNA: TGTGCCAGCAGCTTAGACGCTAGCGGAAGGAGCGGGGTGAGAGATACGCAGTATTTT

clone size: -
V gene: TRBV6-5
D gene: -
J gene: TRBJ1-2
CDR3 protein: CASSFYDTPYYGYTF
CDR3 DNA: TGTGCCAGCAGCTTCTACGACACCCCTTACTATGGCTACACCTTC

clone size: -
V gene: TRBV20-1
D gene: TRBD1
J gene: TRBJ1-5
CDR3 protein: CSARKQGNAPQHF
CDR3 DNA: TGCAGTGCTAGGAAACAGGGGAACGCGCCCCAGCATTTT

clone size: once
V gene: TRBV3-1
D gene: TRBD1
J gene: TRBJ2-6
CDR3 protein: CASSPRGPGANVLTF
CDR3 DNA: TGTGCCAGCAGCCCCAGGGGGCCTGGGGCCAACGTCCTGACTTTC

clone size: once
V gene: TRBV12-3/TRBV12-4
D gene: -
J gene: TRBJ1-2
CDR3 protein: CASKESVTYGYTF
CDR3 DNA: TGTGCCAGCAAGGAGTCGGTAACCTATGGCTACACCTTC

clone size: -
V gene: TRBV6-6
D gene: TRBD2
J gene: TRBJ2-1
CDR3 protein: CASSPSLAGGRNEQFF
CDR3 DNA: TGTGCCAGCAGTCCAAGTCTAGCGGGGGGGCGCAATGAGCAGTTCTTC

clone size: -
V gene: TRBV12-3/TRBV12-4
D gene: -
J gene: TRBJ1-2
CDR3 protein: CASSSSAAYGYTF
CDR3 DNA: TGTGCCAGCAGTTCCAGTGCAGCCTATGGCTACACCTTC

clone size: once
V gene: TRBV30
D gene: -
J gene: TRBJ1-2
CDR3 protein: CAHRGGDYGYTF
CDR3 DNA: TGTGCCCATCGAGGGGGAGACTATGGCTACACCTTC

clone size: -
V gene: TRBV20-1
D gene: TRBD2
J gene: TRBJ2-3
CDR3 protein: CSANLAGGTDTQYF
CDR3 DNA: TGCAGTGCGAACCTAGCGGGGGGCACAGATACGCAGTATTTT

clone size: -
V gene: TRBV20-1
D gene: TRBD1
J gene: TRBJ1-6
CDR3 protein: CSARAGQGLSNSPLHF
CDR3 DNA: TGCAGTGCTAGAGCCGGACAGGGGCTTTCTAATTCACCCCTCCACTTT

clone size: few
V gene: TRBV5-1
D gene: -
J gene: TRBJ2-3
CDR3 protein: CASSLGLTGTDTQYF
CDR3 DNA: TGCGCCAGCAGCTTGGGTTTGACAGGCACAGATACGCAGTATTTT

clone size: -
V gene: TRBV12-3/TRBV12-4
D gene: -
J gene: TRBJ2-1
CDR3 protein: CASSFRENNEQFF
CDR3 DNA: TGTGCCAGCAGTTTTAGGGAAAACAATGAGCAGTTCTTC

clone size: once
V gene: TRBV5-1
D gene: -
J gene: TRBJ1-5
CDR3 protein: CASSLGPGTSNQPQHF
CDR3 DNA: TGCGCCAGCAGCTTGGGGCCCGGCACATCTAATCAGCCCCAGCATTTT

clone size: -
V gene: TRBV7-9
D gene: -
J gene: TRBJ1-2
CDR3 protein: CASSLSGRYTF
CDR3 DNA: TGTGCCAGCAGCTTGTCAGGCCGCTACACCTTC

clone size: -
V gene: TRBV20-1
D gene: -
J gene: TRBJ2-5
CDR3 protein: CSARSGGETQYF
CDR3 DNA: TGCAGTGCTAGAAGTGGGGGGGAGACCCAGTACTTC

clone size: once
V gene: TRBV23-1
D gene: TRBD1
J gene: TRBJ2-5
CDR3 protein: CASTTGAQETQYF
CDR3 DNA: TGCGCCAGCACCACAGGGGCTCAAGAGACCCAGTACTTC

clone size: -
V gene: TRBV7-9
D gene: -
J gene: TRBJ2-2
CDR3 protein: CASSPGHDLNTGELFF
CDR3 DNA: TGTGCCAGCTCCCCGGGACACGACCTTAACACCGGGGAGCTGTTTTTT

clone size: -
V gene: TRBV2
D gene: -
J gene: TRBJ1-1
CDR3 protein: CASSERAGNTEAFF
CDR3 DNA: TGTGCCAGCAGTGAAAGGGCAGGGAACACTGAAGCTTTCTTT

clone size: -
V gene: TRBV28
D gene: -
J gene: TRBJ1-2
CDR3 protein: CASTGVNYGYTF
CDR3 DNA: TGTGCCAGCACGGGGGTTAACTATGGCTACACCTTC

clone size: -
V gene: TRBV6-5
D gene: -
J gene: TRBJ1-6
CDR3 protein: CASSYSWGDPGYNSPLHF
CDR3 DNA: TGTGCCAGCAGTTACTCGTGGGGAGATCCAGGGTATAATTCACCCCTCCACTTT

clone size: -
V gene: TRBV6-2/TRBV6-3
D gene: TRBD1
J gene: TRBJ2-7
CDR3 protein: CASSPRGPAYEQYF
CDR3 DNA: TGTGCCAGCAGTCCCAGGGGGCCGGCCTACGAGCAGTACTTC

clone size: once
V gene: TRBV28
D gene: TRBD1
J gene: TRBJ1-1
CDR3 protein: CASRSDRKRQTFF
CDR3 DNA: TGTGCCAGCAGATCGGACAGGAAGAGGCAAACTTTCTTT

clone size: -
V gene: TRBV27
D gene: -
J gene: TRBJ1-4
CDR3 protein: CASSYLGLKSEKLFF
CDR3 DNA: TGTGCCAGCAGTTATCTGGGCCTCAAGTCGGAAAAACTGTTTTTT

clone size: once
V gene: TRBV5-1
D gene: -
J gene: TRBJ2-6
CDR3 protein: CASSLARGGSGANVLTF
CDR3 DNA: TGCGCCAGCAGCTTGGCCAGGGGGGGCTCTGGGGCCAACGTCCTGACTTTC

clone size: -
V gene: TRBV29-1
D gene: -
J gene: TRBJ2-1
CDR3 protein: CSVGPTSNEQFF
CDR3 DNA: TGCAGCGTGGGACCGACTAGCAATGAGCAGTTCTTC

clone size: -
V gene: TRBV27
D gene: -
J gene: TRBJ2-3
CDR3 protein: CASSFGDTGLSSTQYF
CDR3 DNA: TGTGCCAGCAGTTTCGGGGACACAGGGTTGAGTTCTACGCAGTATTTT